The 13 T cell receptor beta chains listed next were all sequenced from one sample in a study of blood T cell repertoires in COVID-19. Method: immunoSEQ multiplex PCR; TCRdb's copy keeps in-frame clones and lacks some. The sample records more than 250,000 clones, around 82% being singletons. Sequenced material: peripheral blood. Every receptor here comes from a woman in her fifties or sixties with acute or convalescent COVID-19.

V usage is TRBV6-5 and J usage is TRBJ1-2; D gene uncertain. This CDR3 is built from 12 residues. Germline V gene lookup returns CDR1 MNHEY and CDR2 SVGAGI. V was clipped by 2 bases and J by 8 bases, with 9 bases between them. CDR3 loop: CASSYEEGGYTF. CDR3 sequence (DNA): TGTGCCAGCAGTTACGAGGAAGGAGGCTACACCTTC.

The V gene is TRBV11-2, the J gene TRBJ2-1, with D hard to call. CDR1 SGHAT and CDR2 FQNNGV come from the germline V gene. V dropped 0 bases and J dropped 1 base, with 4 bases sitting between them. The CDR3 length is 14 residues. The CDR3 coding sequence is TGTGCCAGCAGCTTAGATAAATCCTACAATGAGCAGTTCTTC. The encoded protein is CASSLDKSYNEQFF.

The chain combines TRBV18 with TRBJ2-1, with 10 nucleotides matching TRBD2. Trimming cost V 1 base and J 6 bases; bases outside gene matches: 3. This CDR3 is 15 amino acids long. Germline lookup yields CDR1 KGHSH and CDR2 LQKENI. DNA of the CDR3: TGTGCCAGCTCACCACTGGCTAGCGGGGGCAATGAGCAGTTCTTC. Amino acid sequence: CASSPLASGGNEQFF.

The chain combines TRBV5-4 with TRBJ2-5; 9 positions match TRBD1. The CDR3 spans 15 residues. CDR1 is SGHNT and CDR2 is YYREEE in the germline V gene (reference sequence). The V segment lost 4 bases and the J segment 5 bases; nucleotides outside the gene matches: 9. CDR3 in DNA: TGTGCCAGCAGCGTGGGACAGGGAAGAGGGGAGACCCAGTACTTC. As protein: CASSVGQGRGETQYF.

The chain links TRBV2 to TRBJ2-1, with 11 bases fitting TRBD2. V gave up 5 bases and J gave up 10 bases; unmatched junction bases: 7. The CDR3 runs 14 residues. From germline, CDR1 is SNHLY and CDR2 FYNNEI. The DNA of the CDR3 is TGTGCCAGCAGTACGAAACTAGCGGGAGTGGAGCAGTTCTTC. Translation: CASSTKLAGVEQFF.

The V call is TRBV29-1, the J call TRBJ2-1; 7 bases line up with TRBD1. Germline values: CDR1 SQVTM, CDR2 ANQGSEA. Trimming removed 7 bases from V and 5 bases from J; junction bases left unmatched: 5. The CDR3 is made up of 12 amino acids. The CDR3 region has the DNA TGCAGCGACAGGGGATCCCACAATGAGCAGTTCTTC. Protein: CSDRGSHNEQFF.

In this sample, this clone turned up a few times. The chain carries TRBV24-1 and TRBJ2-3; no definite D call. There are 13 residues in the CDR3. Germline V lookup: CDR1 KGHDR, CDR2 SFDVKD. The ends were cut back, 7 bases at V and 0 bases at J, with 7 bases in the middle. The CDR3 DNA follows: TGTGCCACCAGACAGCATAGCACAGATACGCAGTATTTT. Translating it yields CATRQHSTDTQYF.

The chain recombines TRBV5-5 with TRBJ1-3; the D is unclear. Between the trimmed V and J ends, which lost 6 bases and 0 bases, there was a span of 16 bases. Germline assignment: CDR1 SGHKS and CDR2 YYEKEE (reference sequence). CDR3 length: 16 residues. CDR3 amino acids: CASTPGRGPSGNTIYF. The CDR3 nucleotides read TGTGCCAGCACCCCGGGGAGAGGTCCCTCTGGAAACACCATATATTTT.

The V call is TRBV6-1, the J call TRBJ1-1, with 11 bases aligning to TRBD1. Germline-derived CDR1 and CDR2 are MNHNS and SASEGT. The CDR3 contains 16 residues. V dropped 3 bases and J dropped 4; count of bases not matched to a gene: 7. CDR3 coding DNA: TGTGCCAGCAGTGATGTCCATGGGACAGGGGGCACTGAAGCTTTCTTT. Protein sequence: CASSDVHGTGGTEAFF.

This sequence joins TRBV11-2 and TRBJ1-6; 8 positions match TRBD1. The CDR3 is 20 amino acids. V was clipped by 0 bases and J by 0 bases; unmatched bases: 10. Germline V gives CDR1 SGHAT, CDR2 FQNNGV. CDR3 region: CASSLDDRGSPSSYNSPLHF. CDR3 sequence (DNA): TGTGCCAGCAGCTTAGATGACAGGGGCTCCCCGAGCTCCTATAATTCACCCCTCCACTTT.

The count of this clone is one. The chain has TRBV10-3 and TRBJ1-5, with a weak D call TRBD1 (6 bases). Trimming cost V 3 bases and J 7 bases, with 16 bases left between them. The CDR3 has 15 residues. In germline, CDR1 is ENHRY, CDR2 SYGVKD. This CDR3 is CAISESGAGDQPQHF. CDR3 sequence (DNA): TGTGCCATCAGTGAATCAGGGGCGGGCGACCAGCCCCAGCATTTT.

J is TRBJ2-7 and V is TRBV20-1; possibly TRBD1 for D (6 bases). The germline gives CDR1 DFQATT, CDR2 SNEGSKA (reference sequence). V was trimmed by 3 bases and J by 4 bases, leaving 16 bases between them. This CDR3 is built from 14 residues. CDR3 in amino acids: CSASRAGAEYEQYF. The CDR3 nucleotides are TGCAGTGCTAGTCGGGCAGGGGCTGAATACGAGCAGTACTTC.

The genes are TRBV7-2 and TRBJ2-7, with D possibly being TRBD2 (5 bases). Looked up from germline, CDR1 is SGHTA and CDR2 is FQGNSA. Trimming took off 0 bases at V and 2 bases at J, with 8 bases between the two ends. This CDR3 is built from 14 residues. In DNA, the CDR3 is TGTGCCAGCAGCTTAGCCCCCGGGGCCTACGAGCAGTACTTC. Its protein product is CASSLAPGAYEQYF.